The clone carrying this T cell receptor beta chain was detected only a few times. The antigen remains unidentified. This entry is derived from a study of beta chain features in type 1 diabetes. In the study overall: Cell yields, gender and age were comparable in patients and healthy donors.

The single heparinised draw taken from each donor contained around 100 mL of blood on average. The ends lost 1 base at V and 3 bases at J; junction bases unmatched: 4. The germline gives CDR1 SGDLS, CDR2 YYNGEE. This CDR3 comprises 15 residues. Regarding the study as a whole: Across all four CD4+ subsets, people with type 1 diabetes showed modestly shorter TCRB CDR3s.

Every isolated RNA sample was fully reverse transcribed, so sequencing captured expressed TCRB transcripts. Clones were sequenced by immunoSEQ multiplex PCR, and TCRdb holds only the in-frame ones, with some missing. This table has 160,000 or so clones, about 10% appearing once. This chain joins TRBV9 and TRBJ1-2; 9 bases align to TRBD1. The specimen sequenced was central memory CD4+ T cells from blood. The clonotype was recovered from a woman under 40 with type 1 diabetes. CDR3 sequence: CASSVMGQGDYGYTF. Written as DNA, the CDR3 is TGTGCCAGCAGCGTAATGGGACAGGGAGACTATGGCTACACCTTC. Based on the CDR3 plus reference TRBV9 and TRBJ1-2, the full variable domain is DSGVTQTPKHLITATGQRVTLRCSPRSGDLSVYWYQQSLDQGLQFLIQYYNGEERAKGNILERFSAQQFPDLHSELNLSSLELGDSALYFCASSVMGQGDYGYTFGSGTRLTVV.